This is a list of T cell receptor beta chains from one sample in a study of T cell responses to AZD1222 COVID-19 vaccine. Sequencing was performed with immunoSEQ multiplex PCR; in TCRdb, only in-frame clones are kept and a portion is missing. This table has approximately 89,000 clones, about 90% appearing once. Sequenced material: peripheral blood, taken on day 0 of MenACWY control vaccination. Receptors originate from an adult in good health. The CDR3 runs from the conserved cysteine through the conserved F or W. Fields, in order: J gene, D gene, clone size, V gene, CDR3 DNA, CDR3 protein. D genes are given only for firm matches. Not every row has a clone size; where given, it reads once, few, many or a size class.

TRBJ1-4 | . | . | TRBV6-4 | TGTGCCAGCAGTGTAGATGGAGCTAATGAAAAACTGTTTTTT | CASSVDGANEKLFF
TRBJ1-2 | . | . | TRBV14 | TGTGCCAGCAGCCAAGATTGGGAGAATGGCTACACCTTC | CASSQDWENGYTF
TRBJ2-1 | TRBD1 | . | TRBV5-1 | TGCGCCAGCAGCTTGCTGGGACAGGGGCCCAATGAGCAGTTCTTC | CASSLLGQGPNEQFF
TRBJ1-1 | . | . | TRBV27 | TGTGCCAGCAGTGTACTGGGACCGGGTACTGAAGCTTTCTTT | CASSVLGPGTEAFF
TRBJ1-2 | TRBD1 | . | TRBV3-1/TRBV3-2 | TGTGCCAGCAGCCAAGGGGGACAGGTATATGGCTACACCTTC | CASSQGGQVYGYTF
TRBJ2-7 | TRBD1 | . | TRBV18 | TGTGCCAGCTCGGGAGGACAGGGAATCTACGAGCAGTACTTC | CASSGGQGIYEQYF
TRBJ1-2 | . | . | TRBV19 | TGTGCCAGTACCTCATGGGGAAGGTATGGCTACACCTTC | CASTSWGRYGYTF
TRBJ1-2 | . | . | TRBV18 | TGTGCCAGCTCACTACGGGGCTTCGGTGGCTACACCTTC | CASSLRGFGGYTF
TRBJ2-3 | TRBD1 | . | TRBV10-3 | TGTGCCATCGGGACAGGGGGAACAGATACGCAGTATTTT | CAIGTGGTDTQYF
TRBJ2-7 | . | . | TRBV4-2 | TGTGCCAGCAGCCAAGATAGGCCTAGCTCATATAGCCTGGTCCACGAGCAGTACTTC | CASSQDRPSSYSLVHEQYF
TRBJ2-7 | TRBD1 | . | TRBV12-5 | TGTGCTAGTGGGCCCCTGGGACAGGGGGCATACGAGCAGTACTTC | CASGPLGQGAYEQYF
TRBJ2-1 | TRBD2 | . | TRBV30 | TGTGCCTGGGGGACTACCAATGAGCAGTTCTTC | CAWGTTNEQFF
TRBJ2-7 | . | . | TRBV30 | TGTGCCTGGAGTAGGGTAGCCCCGGAGCAGTACTTC | CAWSRVAPEQYF
TRBJ2-2 | . | few | TRBV27 | TGTGCCAGCAGTTTCGACAGCAAGAACACCGGGGAGCTGTTTTTT | CASSFDSKNTGELFF
TRBJ1-1 | . | . | TRBV11-2 | TGTGCCAGCAGGTTAGGATTGGGCACTGAAGCTTTCTTT | CASRLGLGTEAFF
TRBJ1-5 | TRBD1 | . | TRBV30 | TGTGCCTGGAGTGGAGGGACAGGGACAAGCAATCAGCCCCAGCATTTT | CAWSGGTGTSNQPQHF